This T cell receptor beta chain is from a study of blood T cells in healthy people across ages (dated by TCRdb to about 2015). About the investigation overall: In model experiments, roughly one uniquely barcoded TCR beta cDNA molecule per two T cells was captured by template switching. Four age groups were formed from the donors: young (average around 15 years), middle-aged (approximately 40), aged (62) and long-lived (more than 75). Using deep sequencing normalized with unique cDNA molecular identifiers, the study measured how TCR beta repertoire diversity changes with age. Two additional independent replicas of 1 million unique cDNA reads from the same blood draw were analyzed for two donors (one aged 18 to 30 and one aged 80 or older). To avoid experimental bias, donors of different ages were randomly spread across the sequencing lanes. The paper as a whole reports these results and caveats: There was a strong correlation between observed TCR beta diversity and the percentage of naive T cells measured by flow cytometry. Since profiling was done on bulk unsorted PBMCs, naive and antigen-experienced compartments could not be conclusively compared. Estimates of total diversity based on one million sequenced T cells were regarded as lower bounds and as underestimates. As age increased, observed TCR beta diversity per million T cells dropped in a roughly linear way, and a significant reduction was already evident by age 40. Compared with the aged group, more naive CD4+ T cells, fewer expanded clones and increased TCR diversity were shown by the long-lived group, suggesting age selection. Because the CMV infection status of the donors was unknown, age-related changes in expanded clonotypes may potentially have been confounded.

According to the germline V gene (reference sequence), CDR1 reads DFQATT and CDR2 reads SNEGSKA. V is pared back by 0 bases and J by 10 bases, with 10 bases lying between the germline termini. From its cysteine to its phenylalanine, the CDR3 spans 11 amino acids. The DNA shown is the 33-base CDR3, in frame from base 1. This clonotype was counted between two and nine times. No cognate antigen has been identified for it. The input lacks base qualities; no much larger clone sits a single base away. Systemically healthy Caucasian individuals from Russia, approximately 39 in total and aged roughly 6 to 100 years, were included as donors. Each donor gave 8 to 10 milliliters of peripheral blood, collected into EDTA-treated Vacutainer tubes. Ficoll-Paque density-gradient centrifugation was used to isolate PBMCs, with at least 6.5 million obtained per sample. Total RNA was extracted from PBMCs with Trizol reagent, with at least 5.5 micrograms obtained per sample. For every donor, flow cytometry on a PBMC aliquot measured the percentage of naive CD45RAhigh/CD27high T cells.

Preparation of the library involved 5' RACE. TCRdb records Illumina HiSeq 2500 as the sequencer. A second 7 to 11 cycle PCR used a sample-barcoded 5' primer and a J-beta primer mix. A template-switch 5' adaptor carrying 12 random nucleotides introduced a unique molecular identifier onto each TCR beta cDNA molecule. Each sample yielded at least 2.5 million CDR3-containing paired-end reads. All of the RNA was converted into first-strand cDNA using the Mint cDNA synthesis kit, with a TRBC-specific oligonucleotide serving as the primer. Following uracil-DNA glycosylase treatment, a first 18-cycle PCR with universal primers M1SS and BC2_uni_R was performed on all cDNA. In the paper's pipeline: For normalization, 1 million high-quality reads, each with a distinct molecular identifier, were randomly selected from each sample. Instead of being binned into consensus sequences, reads with shared molecular identifiers were discarded. MiTCR, set to a Q25 quality threshold and the strictest error-elimination algorithm, was used for CDR3 identification, clonotype clustering and error correction. A nonparametric unseen species model with Euler transformation was used to estimate lower-bound total TCR beta diversity. The public reads were run again by TCRdb, first through fastp at Q25 and then through MiXCR, and only productive beta chains were kept. When rows share a CDR3 protein, they turn into one entry using the most common DNA and genes. TCRdb's processing, not the authors', yielded these V and J calls. Across this sample there are nearly 800,000 distinct CDR3 sequences, with approximately 60% seen only once. The ten biggest clones cover roughly 24% of the sample.

The rearrangement combines TRBV20-1 with TRBJ2-7; the D gene assignment is ambiguous. This TCR was sampled from a man aged 40-49 years in good health. The sample comprised blood. The CDR3: CSAREGVTQYF. The DNA reads as follows: TGCAGTGCTAGAGAAGGCGTAACCCAGTACTTC.